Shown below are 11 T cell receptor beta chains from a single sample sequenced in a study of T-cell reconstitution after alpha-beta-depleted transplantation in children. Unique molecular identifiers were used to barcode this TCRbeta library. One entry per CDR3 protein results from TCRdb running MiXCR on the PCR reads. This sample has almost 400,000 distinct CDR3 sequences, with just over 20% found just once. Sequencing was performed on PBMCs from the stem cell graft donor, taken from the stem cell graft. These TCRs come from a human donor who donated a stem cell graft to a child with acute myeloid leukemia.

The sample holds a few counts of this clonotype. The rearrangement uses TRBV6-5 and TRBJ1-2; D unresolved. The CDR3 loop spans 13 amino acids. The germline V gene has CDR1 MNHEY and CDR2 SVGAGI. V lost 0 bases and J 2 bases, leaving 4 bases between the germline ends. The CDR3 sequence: CASSYSTNYGYTF. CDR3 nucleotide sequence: TGTGCCAGCAGTTACTCCACAAACTATGGCTACACCTTC.

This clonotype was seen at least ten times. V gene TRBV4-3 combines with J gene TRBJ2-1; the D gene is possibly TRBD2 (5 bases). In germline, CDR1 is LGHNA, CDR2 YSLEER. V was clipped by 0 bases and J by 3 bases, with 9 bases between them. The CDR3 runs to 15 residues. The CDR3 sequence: CASSQDRGFYNEQFF. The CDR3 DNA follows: TGCGCCAGCAGCCAAGATCGAGGGTTCTACAATGAGCAGTTCTTC.

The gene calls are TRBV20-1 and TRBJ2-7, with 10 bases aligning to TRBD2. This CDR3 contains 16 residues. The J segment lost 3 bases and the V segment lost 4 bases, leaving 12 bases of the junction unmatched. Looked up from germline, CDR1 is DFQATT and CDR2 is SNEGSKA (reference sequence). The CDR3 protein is CSANSGTSDYYYEQYF. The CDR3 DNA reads TGCAGTGCTAATTCCGGGACTAGCGACTATTACTACGAGCAGTACTTC.

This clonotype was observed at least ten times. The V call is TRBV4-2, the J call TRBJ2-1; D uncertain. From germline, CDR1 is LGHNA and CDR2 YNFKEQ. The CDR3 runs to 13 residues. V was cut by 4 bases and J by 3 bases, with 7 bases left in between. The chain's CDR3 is CASSRVDYNEQFF. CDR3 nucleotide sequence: TGTGCCAGCAGCCGGGTGGACTACAATGAGCAGTTCTTC.

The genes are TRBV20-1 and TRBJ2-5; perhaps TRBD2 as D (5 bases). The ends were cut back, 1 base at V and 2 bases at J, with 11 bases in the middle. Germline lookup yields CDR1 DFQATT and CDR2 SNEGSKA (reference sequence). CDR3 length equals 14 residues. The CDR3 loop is CSARAGSRQETQYF. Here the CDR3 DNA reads TGCAGTGCTAGAGCGGGATCTAGGCAAGAGACCCAGTACTTC.

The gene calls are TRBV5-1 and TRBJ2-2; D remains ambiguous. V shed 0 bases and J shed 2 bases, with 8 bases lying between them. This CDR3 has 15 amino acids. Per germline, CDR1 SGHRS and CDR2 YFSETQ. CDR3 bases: TGCGCCAGCAGCTTGGGATCCAGCAACACCGGGGAGCTGTTTTTT. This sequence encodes CASSLGSSNTGELFF. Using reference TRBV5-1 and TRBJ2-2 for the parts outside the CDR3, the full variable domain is KAGVTQTPRYLIKTRGQQVTLSCSPISGHRSVSWYQQTPGQGLQFLFEYFSETQRNKGNFPGRFSGRQFSNSRSEMNVSTLELGDSALYLCASSLGSSNTGELFFGEGSRLTVL.

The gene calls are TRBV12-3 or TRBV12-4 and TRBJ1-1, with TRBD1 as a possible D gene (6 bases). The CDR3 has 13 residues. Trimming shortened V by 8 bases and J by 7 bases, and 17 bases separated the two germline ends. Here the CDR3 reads CASRGGTVVEAFF. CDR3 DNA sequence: TGTGCCAGCCGAGGGGGAACAGTTGTTGAAGCTTTCTTT.

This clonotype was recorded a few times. The CDR3 protein is CASSLAIAVGEQFF. CDR3 nucleotides: TGCGCCAGCAGCTTGGCCATCGCCGTCGGGGAGCAGTTCTTC. J is TRBJ2-1 and V is TRBV5-1; D ambiguous. Trimming pared 0 bases from V and 10 bases from J, leaving 14 bases between. Germline CDR1 and CDR2: SGHRS and YFSETQ. The CDR3 is 14 residues long.

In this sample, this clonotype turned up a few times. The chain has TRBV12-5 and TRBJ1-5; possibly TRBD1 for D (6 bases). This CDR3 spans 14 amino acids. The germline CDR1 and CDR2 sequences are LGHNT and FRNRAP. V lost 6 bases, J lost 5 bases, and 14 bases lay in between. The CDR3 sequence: CASGKQGKDQPQHF. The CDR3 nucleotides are TGTGCTAGTGGAAAACAGGGAAAGGATCAGCCCCAGCATTTT.

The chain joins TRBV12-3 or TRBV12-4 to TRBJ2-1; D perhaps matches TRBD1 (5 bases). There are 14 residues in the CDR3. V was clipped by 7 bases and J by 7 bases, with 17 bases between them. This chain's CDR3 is CASNNLVRGNEQFF. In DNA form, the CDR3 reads TGTGCCAGCAATAATTTAGTAAGGGGAAATGAGCAGTTCTTC.

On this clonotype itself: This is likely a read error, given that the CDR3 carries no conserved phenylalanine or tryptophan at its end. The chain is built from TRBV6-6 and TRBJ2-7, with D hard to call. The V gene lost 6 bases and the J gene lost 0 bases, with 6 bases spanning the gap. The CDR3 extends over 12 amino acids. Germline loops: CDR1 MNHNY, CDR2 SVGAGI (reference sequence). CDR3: CASSHPSYEQYL. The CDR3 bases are TGTGCCAGCAGCCACCCCTCCTACGAGCAGTACCTC.